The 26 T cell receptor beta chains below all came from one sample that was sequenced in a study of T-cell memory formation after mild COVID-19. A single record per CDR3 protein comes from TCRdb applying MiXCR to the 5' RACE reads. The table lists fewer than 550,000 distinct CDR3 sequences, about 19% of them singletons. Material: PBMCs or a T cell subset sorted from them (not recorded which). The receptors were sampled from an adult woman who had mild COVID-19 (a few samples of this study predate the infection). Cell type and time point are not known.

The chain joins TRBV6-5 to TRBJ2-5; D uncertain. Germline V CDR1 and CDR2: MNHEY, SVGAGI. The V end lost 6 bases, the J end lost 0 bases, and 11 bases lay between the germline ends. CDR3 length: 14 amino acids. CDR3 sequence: CASSQPAYQETQYF. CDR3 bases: TGTGCCAGCAGCCAACCCGCATACCAAGAGACCCAGTACTTC.

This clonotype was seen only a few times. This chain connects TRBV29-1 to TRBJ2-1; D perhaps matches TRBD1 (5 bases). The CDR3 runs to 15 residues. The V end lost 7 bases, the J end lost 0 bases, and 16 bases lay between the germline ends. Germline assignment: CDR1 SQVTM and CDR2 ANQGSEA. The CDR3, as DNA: TGCAGCGGTGAGAGAGTAGGGGCCTCCTACAATGAGCAGTTCTTC. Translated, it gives CSGERVGASYNEQFF.

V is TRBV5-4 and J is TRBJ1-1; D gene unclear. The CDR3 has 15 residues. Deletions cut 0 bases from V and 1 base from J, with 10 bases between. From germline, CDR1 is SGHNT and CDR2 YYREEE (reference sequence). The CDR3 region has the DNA TGTGCCAGCAGCTTGGGTACGTCAGGGAACACTGAAGCTTTCTTT. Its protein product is CASSLGTSGNTEAFF.

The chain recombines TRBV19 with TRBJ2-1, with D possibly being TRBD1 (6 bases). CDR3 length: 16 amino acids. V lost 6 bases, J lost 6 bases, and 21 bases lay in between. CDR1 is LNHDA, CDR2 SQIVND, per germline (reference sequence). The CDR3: CASRKLDSRHFNEQFF. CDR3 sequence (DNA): TGTGCCAGTAGGAAACTGGACAGCCGCCATTTCAATGAGCAGTTCTTC.

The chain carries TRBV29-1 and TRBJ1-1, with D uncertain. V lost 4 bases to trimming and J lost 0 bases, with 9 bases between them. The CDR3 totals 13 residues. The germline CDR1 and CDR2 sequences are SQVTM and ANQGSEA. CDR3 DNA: TGCAGCGTTGCATCCAGAATGAACACTGAAGCTTTCTTT. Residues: CSVASRMNTEAFF.

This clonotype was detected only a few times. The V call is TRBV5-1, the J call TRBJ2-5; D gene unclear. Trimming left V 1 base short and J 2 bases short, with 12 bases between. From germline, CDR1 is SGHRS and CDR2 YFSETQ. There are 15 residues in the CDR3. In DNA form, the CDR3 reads TGCGCCAGCAGCTTGATGGAAACAGAACAAGAGACCCAGTACTTC. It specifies CASSLMETEQETQYF.

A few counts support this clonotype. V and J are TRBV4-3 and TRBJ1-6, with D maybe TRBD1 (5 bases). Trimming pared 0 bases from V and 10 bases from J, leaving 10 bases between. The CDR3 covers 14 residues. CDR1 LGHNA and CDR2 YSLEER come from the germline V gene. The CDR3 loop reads CASSQDGGISPLHF. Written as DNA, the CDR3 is TGCGCCAGCAGCCAAGATGGGGGGATCTCACCCCTCCACTTT.

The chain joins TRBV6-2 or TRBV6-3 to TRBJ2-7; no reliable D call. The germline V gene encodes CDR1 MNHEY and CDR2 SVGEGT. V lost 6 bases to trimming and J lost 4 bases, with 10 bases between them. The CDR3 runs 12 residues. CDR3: CASRDRKYEQYF. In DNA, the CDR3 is TGTGCCAGCAGGGACCGGAAATACGAGCAGTACTTC.

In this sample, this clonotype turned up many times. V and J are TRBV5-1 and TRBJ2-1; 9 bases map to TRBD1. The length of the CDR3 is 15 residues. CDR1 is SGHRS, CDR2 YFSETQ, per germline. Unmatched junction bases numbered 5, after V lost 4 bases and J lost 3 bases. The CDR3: CASSPGQGRYNEQFF. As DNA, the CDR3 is TGCGCCAGCAGCCCTGGACAGGGGCGCTACAATGAGCAGTTCTTC.

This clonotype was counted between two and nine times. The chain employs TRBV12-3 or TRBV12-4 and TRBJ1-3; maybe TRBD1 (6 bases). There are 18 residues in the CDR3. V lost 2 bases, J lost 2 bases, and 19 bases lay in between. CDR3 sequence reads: CASSLSHGRGLTGNTIYF. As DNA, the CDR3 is TGTGCCAGCAGTTTATCCCACGGGAGGGGGTTGACTGGAAACACCATATATTTT.

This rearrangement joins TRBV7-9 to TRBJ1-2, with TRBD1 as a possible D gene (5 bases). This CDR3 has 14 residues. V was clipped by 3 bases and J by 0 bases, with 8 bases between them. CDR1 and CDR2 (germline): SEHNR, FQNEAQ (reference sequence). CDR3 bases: TGTGCCAGCAGCTTCGACAGTCCTAACTATGGCTACACCTTC. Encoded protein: CASSFDSPNYGYTF.

CDR3 DNA sequence: TGTGCCAGCAGCTTCCCGGGACAGGGGACCTCCTACGAGCAGTACTTC. It codes for CASSFPGQGTSYEQYF. This chain links TRBV7-6 with TRBJ2-7; 10 bases agree with TRBD1. This CDR3 has 16 amino acids. Germline V gene lookup returns CDR1 SGHVS and CDR2 FNYEAQ. Trimming removed 3 bases from V and 0 bases from J; junction bases left unmatched: 5.

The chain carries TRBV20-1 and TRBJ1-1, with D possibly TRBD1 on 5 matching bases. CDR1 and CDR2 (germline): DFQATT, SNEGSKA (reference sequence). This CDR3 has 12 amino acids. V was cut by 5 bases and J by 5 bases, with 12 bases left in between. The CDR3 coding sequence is TGCAGTGCTCAGGGTCCTGGGACTGAAGCTTTCTTT. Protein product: CSAQGPGTEAFF.

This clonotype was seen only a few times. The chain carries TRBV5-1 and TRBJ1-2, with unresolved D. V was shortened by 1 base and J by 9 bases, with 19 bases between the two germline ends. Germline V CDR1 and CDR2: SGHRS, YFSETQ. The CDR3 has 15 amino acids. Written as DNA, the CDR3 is TGCGCCAGCAGCTTGAATTCGGGCTACCAGGTCAGCTACACCTTC. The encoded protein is CASSLNSGYQVSYTF.

CDR3 nucleotides: TGCGCCAGCAGCCAAGAGCGAGGGACGGAAGGCGTTAAAAAACTGTTTTTT. It translates to CASSQERGTEGVKKLFF. The chain employs TRBV4-1 and TRBJ1-4; weak D call: TRBD1 (5 bases). Germline values: CDR1 MGHRA, CDR2 YSYEKL. The V gene lost 0 bases and the J gene lost 9 bases, with 20 bases spanning the gap. The length of the CDR3 is 17 residues.

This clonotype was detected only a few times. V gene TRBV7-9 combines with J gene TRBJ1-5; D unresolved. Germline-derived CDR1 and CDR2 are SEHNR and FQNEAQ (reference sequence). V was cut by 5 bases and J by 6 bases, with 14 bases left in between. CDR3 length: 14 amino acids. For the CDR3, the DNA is TGTGCCAGCAGCCCCAGACGGGCCCCTCAGCCCCAGCATTTT. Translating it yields CASSPRRAPQPQHF.

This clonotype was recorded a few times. Written as DNA, the CDR3 is TGTGCCAGCAGCCCCGACAGGGAACGGTCCGGGGAGCTGTTTTTT. Its translation: CASSPDRERSGELFF. The chain links TRBV4-2 to TRBJ2-2, with TRBD1 matching 7 bases. The CDR3 consists of 15 residues. CDR1 and CDR2 from the germline V gene are LGHNA and YNFKEQ. Trimming took 4 bases from V and 6 from J; bases not matched to a gene: 8.

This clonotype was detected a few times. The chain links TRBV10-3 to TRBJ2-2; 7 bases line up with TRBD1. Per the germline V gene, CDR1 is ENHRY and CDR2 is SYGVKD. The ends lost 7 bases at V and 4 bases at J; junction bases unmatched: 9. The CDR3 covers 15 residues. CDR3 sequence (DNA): TGTGCCATCAACGGACAGGCTACTTTCACCGGGGAGCTGTTTTTT. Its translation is CAINGQATFTGELFF.

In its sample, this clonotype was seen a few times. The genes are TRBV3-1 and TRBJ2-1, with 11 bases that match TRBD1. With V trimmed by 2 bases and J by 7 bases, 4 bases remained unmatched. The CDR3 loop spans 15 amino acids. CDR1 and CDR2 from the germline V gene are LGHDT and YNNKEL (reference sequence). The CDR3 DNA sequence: TGTGCCAGCAGCCAACCCGGGACAGGGGGGAATGAGCAGTTCTTC. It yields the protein CASSQPGTGGNEQFF.

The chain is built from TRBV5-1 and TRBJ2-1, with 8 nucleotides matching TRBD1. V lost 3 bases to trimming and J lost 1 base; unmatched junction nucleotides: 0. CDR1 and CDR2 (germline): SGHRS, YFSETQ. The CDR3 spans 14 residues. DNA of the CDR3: TGCGCCAGCAGCTGGGACAGGTCCTACAATGAGCAGTTCTTC. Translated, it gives CASSWDRSYNEQFF.

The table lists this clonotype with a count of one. CDR3 amino acids: CASSQLLTGLNYGYTF. The CDR3 region has the DNA TGCGCCAGCAGCCAACTTTTGACCGGTCTTAACTATGGCTACACCTTC. V usage is TRBV4-1 and J usage is TRBJ1-2; D remains unclear. The CDR3 spans 16 residues. Per germline, CDR1 MGHRA and CDR2 YSYEKL. V was trimmed by 2 bases and J by 1 base, leaving 14 bases between them.

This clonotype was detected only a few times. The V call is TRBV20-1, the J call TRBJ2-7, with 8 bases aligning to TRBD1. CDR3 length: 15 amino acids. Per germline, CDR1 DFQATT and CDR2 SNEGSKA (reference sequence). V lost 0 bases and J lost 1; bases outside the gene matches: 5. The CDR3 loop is CSARDLGQGSYEQYF. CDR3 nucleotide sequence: TGCAGTGCTAGAGATCTAGGACAGGGTTCCTACGAGCAGTACTTC.

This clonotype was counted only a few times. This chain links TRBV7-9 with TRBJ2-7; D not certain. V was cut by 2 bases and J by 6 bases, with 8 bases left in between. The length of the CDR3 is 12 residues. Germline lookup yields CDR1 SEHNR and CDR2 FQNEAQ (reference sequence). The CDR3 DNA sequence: TGTGCCAGCAGCTTAATCGGGTTCGAGCAGTACTTC. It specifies CASSLIGFEQYF.

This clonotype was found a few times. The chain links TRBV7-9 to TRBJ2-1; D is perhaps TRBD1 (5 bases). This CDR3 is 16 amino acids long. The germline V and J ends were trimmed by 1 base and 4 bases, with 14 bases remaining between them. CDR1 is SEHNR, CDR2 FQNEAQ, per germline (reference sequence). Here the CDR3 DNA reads TGTGCCAGCAGCTTAGGGCTCAGGGTCGATTACAATGAGCAGTTCTTC. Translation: CASSLGLRVDYNEQFF.

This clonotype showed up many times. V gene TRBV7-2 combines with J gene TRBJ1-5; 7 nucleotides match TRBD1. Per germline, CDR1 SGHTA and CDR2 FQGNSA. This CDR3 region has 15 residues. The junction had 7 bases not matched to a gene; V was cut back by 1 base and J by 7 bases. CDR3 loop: CASSLETGTGQPQHF. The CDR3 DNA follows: TGTGCCAGCAGCTTAGAGACAGGGACGGGCCAGCCCCAGCATTTT.

CDR3 DNA sequence: TGTGCCAGCAGTTTCCCCAGGGAGTACACTGAAGCTTTCTTT. This encodes CASSFPREYTEAFF. V is TRBV12-3 or TRBV12-4 and J is TRBJ1-1, with a tentative D call TRBD1 (5 bases). With 3 bases removed from V and 3 bases from J, the gap between germline ends came to 11 bases. The CDR3 is 14 residues long.